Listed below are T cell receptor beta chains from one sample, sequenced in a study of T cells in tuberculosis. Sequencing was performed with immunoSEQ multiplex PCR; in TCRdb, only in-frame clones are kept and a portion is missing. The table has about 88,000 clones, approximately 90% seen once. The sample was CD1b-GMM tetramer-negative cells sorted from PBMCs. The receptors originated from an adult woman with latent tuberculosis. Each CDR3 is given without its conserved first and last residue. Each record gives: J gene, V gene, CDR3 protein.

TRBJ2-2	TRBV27	ASSTGGYTGELF
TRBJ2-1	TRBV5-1	ASSTSGFSYNEQF
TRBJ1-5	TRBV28	ASSSGNRGHGGNQPQH
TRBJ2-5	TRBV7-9	ASSRSGQQETQY
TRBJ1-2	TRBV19	ASSDTGRVGYT
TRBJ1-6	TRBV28	GVSGVLGGNSPLH
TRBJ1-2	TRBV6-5	ASSYSGVGGGGYT
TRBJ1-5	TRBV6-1	ASRDWGQPSVTQH
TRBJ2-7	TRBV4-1	ASSLSGQGDSYEQY
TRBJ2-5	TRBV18	ASSIRDSRMETQY
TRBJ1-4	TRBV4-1	ASSHPVSEKLF
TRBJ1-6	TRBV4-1	ASSQVGGWLGSPLH
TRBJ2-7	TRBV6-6	ASSYSSYEQY
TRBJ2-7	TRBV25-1	ASSDSQQY
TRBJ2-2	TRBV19	ASSTLRTGPNTGELF
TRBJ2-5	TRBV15	ATSPTPGNQY
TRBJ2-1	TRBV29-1	SVVKPSSYNEQF
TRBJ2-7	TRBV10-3	AISQSSGGTYEQY
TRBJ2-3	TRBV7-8	ASSFRDSWDTQY
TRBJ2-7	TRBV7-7	ASSLGHRGHEQY
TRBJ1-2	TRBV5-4	ASSFPGVRGYT
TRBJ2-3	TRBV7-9	ASSLPLGGEGTDTQY
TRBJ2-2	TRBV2	ASTGQGATGELF
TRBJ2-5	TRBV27	ASSLGRGGRSGETQY
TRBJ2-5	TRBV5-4	ASSGSWQETQY
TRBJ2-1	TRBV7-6	ASSFVGQGNEQF
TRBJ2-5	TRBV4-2	ASSQDSDRYQETQY
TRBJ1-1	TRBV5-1	ASSLGVRTNLPMNTEAF
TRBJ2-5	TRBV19	ASSIGQGAETQY
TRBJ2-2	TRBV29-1	SVMQGSTGELF
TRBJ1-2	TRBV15	ATSRGTGLYGYT
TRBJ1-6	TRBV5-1	ASSLKGGASSPLH
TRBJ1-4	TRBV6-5	ASRTGGYEKLF
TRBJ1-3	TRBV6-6	ASRPWTGGGNTIY
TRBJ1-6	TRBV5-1	ASSLSRGANSPLH
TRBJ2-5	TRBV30	AWSAYQGRGETQY
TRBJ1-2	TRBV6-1	ASSELVGQPNYGYT
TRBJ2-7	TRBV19	ASSIDRDFSYEQY
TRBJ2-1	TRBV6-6	ASSNRQGIDEQF
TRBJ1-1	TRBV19	ASSKLGQYTEAF
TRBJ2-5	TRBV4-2	ASSQETSRLETQY
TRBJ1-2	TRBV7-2	ASSSGQGTGEIYGYT
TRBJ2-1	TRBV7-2	ASSSTGLAGGYNEQF
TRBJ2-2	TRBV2	ASRLWTGELF
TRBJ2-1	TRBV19	ASSARATKDNEQF
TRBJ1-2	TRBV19	ASGFILGDIILGGYT
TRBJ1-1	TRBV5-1	ASRANTGGDTEAF
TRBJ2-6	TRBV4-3	ASSQALPGAGANVLT
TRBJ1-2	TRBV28	ASSLSGTGVAYGYT
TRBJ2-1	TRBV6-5	ASRGTGQYNEQF
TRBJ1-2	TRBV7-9	ASSGGGNNYGYT
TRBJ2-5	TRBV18	ASSPTAFSGGRETQY
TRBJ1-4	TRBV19	ASRDYSEKLF
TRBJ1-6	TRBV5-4	ASSLAPGQRNSPLH
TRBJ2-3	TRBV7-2	ASSRTSGYTDTQY
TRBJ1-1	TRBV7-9	ASTRQGNTEAF
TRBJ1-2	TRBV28	ASSLLGALYGYT
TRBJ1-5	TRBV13	ASSLWGSGQPQH